The clone carrying this T cell receptor beta chain was counted a few times. The sample is drawn from a study of T-cell memory formation after mild COVID-19. Whole-study context: Largely, the TCR clusters proved donor specific.

CDR1 and CDR2 from the germline V gene are SGHRS and YFSETQ. The CDR3 contains 14 residues. Trimming removed 1 base at V and 3 bases at J, with 11 bases between. TCRdb redid the calling of the 5' RACE reads with MiXCR, one entry per CDR3 protein. Of around 340,000 distinct CDR3 sequences in the sample, over 10% were seen once. The chain couples TRBV5-1 to TRBJ2-7; no clear D gene. Sequencing was done on a sample of PBMCs or a T cell subset sorted from them (not recorded which). This clonotype was sampled from a man aged 18 to 29 who had mild COVID-19 (a few samples of this study predate the infection). Cell type and time point are not known. CDR3 residues: CASSLNRLVYEQYF. CDR3 sequence (DNA): TGCGCCAGCAGCTTGAACAGATTGGTCTACGAGCAGTACTTC.